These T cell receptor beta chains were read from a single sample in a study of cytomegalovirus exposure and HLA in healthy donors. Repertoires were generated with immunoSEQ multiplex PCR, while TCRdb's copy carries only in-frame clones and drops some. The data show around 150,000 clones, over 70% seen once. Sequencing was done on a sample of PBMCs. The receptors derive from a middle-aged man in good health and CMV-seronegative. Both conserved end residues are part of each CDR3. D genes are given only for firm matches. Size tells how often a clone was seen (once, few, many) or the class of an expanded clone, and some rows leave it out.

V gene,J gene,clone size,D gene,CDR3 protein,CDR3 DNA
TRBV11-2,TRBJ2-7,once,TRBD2,CASSLAGLAYEQYF,TGTGCCAGCAGCTTAGCGGGACTAGCTTACGAGCAGTACTTC
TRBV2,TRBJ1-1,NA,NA,CASDPQGMNTEAFF,TGTGCCAGCGACCCACAGGGCATGAACACTGAAGCTTTCTTT
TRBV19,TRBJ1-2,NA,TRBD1,CASRPQGTIYGYTF,TGTGCCAGTAGGCCACAGGGGACGATCTATGGCTACACCTTC
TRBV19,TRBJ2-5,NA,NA,CASSGGFGGTQYF,TGTGCCAGTAGTGGGGGCTTTGGGGGGACCCAGTACTTC
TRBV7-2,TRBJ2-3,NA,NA,CASSFRGTDTQYF,TGTGCCAGCAGCTTTAGGGGGACAGATACGCAGTATTTT
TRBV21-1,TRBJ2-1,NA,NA,CASSSTGTSLYNEQFF,TGTGCCAGCAGCTCAACCGGGACTAGCCTCTACAATGAGCAGTTCTTC
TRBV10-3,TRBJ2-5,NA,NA,CAISAFRGQETQYF,TGTGCCATCAGTGCCTTCCGAGGGCAAGAGACCCAGTACTTC
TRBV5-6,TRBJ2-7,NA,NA,CASSLLQANEQYF,TGTGCCAGCAGCTTGTTGCAGGCAAACGAGCAGTACTTC
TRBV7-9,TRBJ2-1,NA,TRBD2,CASSSGTSGLSYNEQFF,TGTGCCAGCAGCTCTGGGACTAGCGGACTCTCCTACAATGAGCAGTTCTTC
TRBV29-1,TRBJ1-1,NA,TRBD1,CSAVTGERTEAFF,TGCAGCGCTGTCACAGGGGAAAGGACTGAAGCTTTCTTT
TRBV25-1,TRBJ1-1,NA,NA,CASSEYEGANTEAFF,TGTGCCAGCAGTGAATATGAGGGAGCGAACACTGAAGCTTTCTTT
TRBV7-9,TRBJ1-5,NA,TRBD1,CASSFAGQGTQPQHF,TGTGCCAGCAGCTTCGCGGGACAGGGGACTCAGCCCCAGCATTTT
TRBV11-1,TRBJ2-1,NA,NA,CASSSEGKAESYNEQFF,TGTGCCAGCAGCTCCGAGGGCAAAGCGGAATCCTACAATGAGCAGTTCTTC
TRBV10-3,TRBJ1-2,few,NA,CAISEVPYGYTF,TGTGCCATCAGTGAGGTCCCTTATGGCTACACCTTC
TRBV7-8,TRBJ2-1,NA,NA,CASSRPENRLVGEEQFF,TGTGCCAGCAGCCGTCCTGAGAACAGACTAGTTGGCGAAGAGCAGTTCTTC
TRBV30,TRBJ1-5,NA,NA,CAWSVAGAGNQPQHF,TGTGCCTGGAGTGTGGCGGGGGCCGGCAATCAGCCCCAGCATTTT
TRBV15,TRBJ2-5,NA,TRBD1,CATSGGPGRTGSETQYF,TGTGCCACCAGCGGGGGGCCCGGCCGGACAGGGTCGGAGACCCAGTACTTC
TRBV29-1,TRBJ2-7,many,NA,CSVQGPYEQYF,TGCAGCGTACAGGGACCCTACGAGCAGTACTTC
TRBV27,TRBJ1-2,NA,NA,CASRPTPPGESYGYTF,TGTGCCAGCAGACCCACGCCCCCAGGGGAAAGCTATGGCTACACCTTC
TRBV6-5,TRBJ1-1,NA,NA,CASSYSRQSPNTEAFF,TGTGCCAGCAGTTACTCCCGACAGAGCCCCAACACTGAAGCTTTCTTT
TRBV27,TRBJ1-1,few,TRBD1,CASSLAGQGARSAFF,TGTGCCAGCAGTTTGGCGGGACAGGGGGCGAGGTCAGCTTTCTTT
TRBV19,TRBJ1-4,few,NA,CASKGHEKLFF,TGTGCCAGTAAGGGGCATGAAAAACTGTTTTTT
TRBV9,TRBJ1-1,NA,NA,CASRGHDMNTEAFF,TGTGCCAGCAGGGGACACGACATGAACACTGAAGCTTTCTTT
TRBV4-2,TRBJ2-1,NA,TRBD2,CASSQGGSLAGTNEQFF,TGTGCCAGCAGCCAAGGGGGTTCCCTAGCGGGGACCAATGAGCAGTTCTTC
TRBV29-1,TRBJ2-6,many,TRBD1,CSVTTGAGANVLTF,TGCAGCGTTACAACAGGGGCTGGGGCCAACGTCCTGACTTTC
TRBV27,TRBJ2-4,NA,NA,CASRSRGDIQYF,TGTGCCAGCAGGTCCAGGGGGGACATTCAGTACTTC
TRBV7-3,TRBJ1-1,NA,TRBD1,CASSQGAGWGTEAFF,TGTGCCAGCAGTCAGGGGGCAGGGTGGGGGACTGAAGCTTTCTTT
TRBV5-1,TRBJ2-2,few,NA,CASNPGQNTGELFF,TGCGCCAGCAACCCCGGACAGAACACCGGGGAGCTGTTTTTT
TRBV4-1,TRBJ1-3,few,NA,CASSQDSGNTIYF,TGCGCCAGCAGCCAAGATTCAGGAAACACCATATATTTT
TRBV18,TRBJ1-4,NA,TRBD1,CASSGQDATNEKLFF,TGTGCCAGCTCGGGACAGGACGCAACTAATGAAAAACTGTTTTTT
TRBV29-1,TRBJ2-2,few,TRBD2,CSVATSGGGTGELFF,TGCAGCGTGGCCACTAGCGGGGGCGGGACCGGGGAGCTGTTTTTT
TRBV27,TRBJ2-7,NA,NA,CASSDSAYEQYF,TGTGCCAGTTCGGACAGTGCCTACGAGCAGTACTTC
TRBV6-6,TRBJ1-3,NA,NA,CASSSSIGELGNTIYF,TGTGCCAGCAGCTCCTCGATCGGGGAACTGGGAAACACCATATATTTT
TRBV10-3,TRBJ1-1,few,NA,CAINTAGVGTEAFF,TGTGCCATCAACACTGCAGGGGTGGGCACTGAAGCTTTCTTT
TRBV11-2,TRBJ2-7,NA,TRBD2,CASSLFASGGNEQYF,TGTGCCAGCAGCTTATTTGCGAGCGGGGGAAACGAGCAGTACTTC
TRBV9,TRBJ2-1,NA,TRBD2,CASSVGSGRSYNEQFF,TGTGCCAGCAGCGTAGGGAGCGGGAGGTCGTACAATGAGCAGTTCTTC
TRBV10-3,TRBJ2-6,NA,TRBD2,CASGGPGSSDGANVLTF,TGTGCCTCGGGGGGGCCGGGCTCCTCAGATGGGGCCAACGTCCTGACTTTC
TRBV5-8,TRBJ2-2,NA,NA,CASSLLVPLPGELFF,TGTGCCAGCAGCCTCCTCGTCCCCCTACCCGGGGAGCTGTTTTTT
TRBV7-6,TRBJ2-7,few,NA,CASSSPGRIGPYEQYF,TGTGCCAGCAGCTCACCGGGGAGGATCGGGCCCTACGAGCAGTACTTC
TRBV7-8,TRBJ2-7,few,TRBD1,CASSPPTGAPYEQYF,TGTGCCAGCAGCCCGCCTACAGGGGCCCCCTACGAGCAGTACTTC
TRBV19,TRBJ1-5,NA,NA,CASSQIQNSNQPQHF,TGTGCCAGTAGTCAAATACAGAATAGCAATCAGCCCCAGCATTTT
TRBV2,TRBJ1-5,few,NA,CASTGKRRGVFQPQHF,TGTGCCAGCACGGGGAAGAGACGTGGTGTATTTCAGCCCCAGCATTTT
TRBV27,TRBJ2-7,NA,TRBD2,CASRRTSGVYEQYF,TGTGCCAGCCGACGTACTAGCGGGGTTTACGAGCAGTACTTC